This entry lists 28 T cell receptor beta chains sequenced from one sample in a study of blood T cell repertoires in COVID-19 (dated by TCRdb to about 2020). Receptor libraries were prepared by the immunoSEQ multiplex PCR assay. Drawn from immuneACCESS, this table holds only the in-frame rearrangements with V and J called that TCRdb kept. Clones are partly lost; checked studies trace under half to an unresolved V gene and leave the rest unexplained. In this sample the table shows about 240,000 clones, about nine tenths of which occur a single time. Roughly 7% of the sample belongs to the ten largest clones. The source material was peripheral blood. These receptors all stem from a man aged 55 to 69 who had recovered from COVID-19.

V is TRBV5-5 and J is TRBJ2-7; D gene ambiguous. Trimming stripped 5 bases from V and 3 bases from J, with 9 bases between. CDR3 length: 12 amino acids. Germline V gene sequence: CDR1 SGHKS, CDR2 YYEKEE (reference sequence). The CDR3 DNA reads TGTGCCAGCAGTGCAGCAGGCTACGAGCAGTACGTC. It yields the protein CASSAAGYEQYV.

The chain employs TRBV7-9 and TRBJ1-2, with a possible D match to TRBD1 (5 bases). The CDR3 consists of 13 residues. From germline, CDR1 is SEHNR and CDR2 FQNEAQ (reference sequence). With 2 bases removed from V and 4 bases from J, the gap between germline ends came to 8 bases. In DNA form, the CDR3 reads TGTGCCAGCAGCTTACGGGGGAGCTATGGCTACACCTTC. This sequence encodes CASSLRGSYGYTF.

The chain combines TRBV11-2 with TRBJ2-4; D is ambiguous. CDR1 is SGHAT, CDR2 FQNNGV, per germline. Trimming removed 1 base at V and 6 bases at J, with 7 bases between. This CDR3 is built from 13 residues. The CDR3 reads CASSLASGNIQYF. Written as DNA, the CDR3 is TGTGCCAGCAGCTTAGCATCGGGAAACATTCAGTACTTC.

This chain uses TRBV21-1 with TRBJ2-7; the table's D call, TRBD2, was not checked against the DNA. TRBV21-1 is designated a pseudogene. This CDR3 is built from 14 residues. For the CDR3, the DNA is TGTGCCAGCAAGAGCGGGGGACACCTTTACGAGCAGTACGTC. Protein: CASKSGGHLYEQYV.

The rearrangement joins TRBV28 to TRBJ1-6, with a weak D call TRBD1 (5 bases). Per the germline V gene, CDR1 is MDHEN and CDR2 is SYDVKM. Trimming cost V 6 bases and J 2 bases, with 14 bases left between them. This CDR3 has 16 amino acids. The CDR3 sequence: CASRGGTVPYNSPLHF. CDR3 bases: TGTGCCAGCAGGGGCGGGACCGTCCCCTATAATTCACCCCTCCACTTT.

This clone was observed a single time. This rearrangement joins TRBV27 to TRBJ2-2; D ambiguous. Trimming took off 0 bases at V and 7 bases at J, with 6 bases between the two ends. This CDR3 spans 13 amino acids. Germline values: CDR1 MNHEY, CDR2 SMNVEV (reference sequence). The CDR3 DNA follows: TGTGCCAGCAGTTTATCGTTGAGCGGGGAGCTGTTTTTT. Translating gives CASSLSLSGELFF.

This chain joins TRBV30 and TRBJ1-5, with 8 bases matching TRBD1. CDR1 and CDR2 (germline): GTSNPN, SVGIG (reference sequence). V lost 8 bases to trimming and J lost 1 base; unmatched junction nucleotides: 4. The CDR3 has 13 amino acids. In nucleotides, the CDR3 is TGTGCCAGCCGACAGGGGAGCAATCAGCCCCAGCATTTT. Protein sequence: CASRQGSNQPQHF.

In this sample, this clone turned up once. The chain employs TRBV5-3 and TRBJ1-3; 7 bases are shared with TRBD1. TRBV5-3 is designated an ORF whose function remains uncertain. The V and J ends lost 0 bases and 4 bases, in that order; junction bases with no gene match: 4. The CDR3 runs to 15 residues. This CDR3 is CARSLEGARGNTIYF. The CDR3 coding sequence is TGTGCCAGAAGCTTGGAGGGGGCGCGAGGAAACACCATATATTTT.

The chain couples TRBV9 to TRBJ2-7; D remains unclear. Germline V CDR1 and CDR2: SGDLS, YYNGEE. V was trimmed by 4 bases and J by 6 bases, leaving 14 bases between them. The CDR3 covers 13 residues. Here the CDR3 reads CASSPRPGGEQYF. Here the CDR3 DNA reads TGTGCCAGCAGCCCCAGACCTGGCGGCGAGCAGTACTTC.

J is TRBJ1-5 and V is TRBV27; 7 bases are shared with TRBD1. CDR1 MNHEY and CDR2 SMNVEV come from the germline V gene (reference sequence). J was trimmed by 6 bases and V by 3 bases; bases with no gene match: 14. The CDR3 covers 17 residues. The CDR3 loop reads CASSFSRANRGGQPQHF. In DNA, the CDR3 is TGTGCCAGCAGTTTCTCACGGGCCAACAGGGGTGGTCAGCCCCAGCATTTT.

This clone has ten or more counts. Other DNA sequences from this sample encode an identical CDR3 as well. This chain connects TRBV3-1 (or the pseudogene TRBV3-2) to TRBJ1-4; unclear D gene. Germline V CDR1 and CDR2: LGHDT, YNNKEL (reference sequence). V was pared by 6 bases and J by 8 bases, with 7 bases between. This CDR3 comprises 11 residues. CDR3 DNA: TGTGCCAGCAGTCACGGGGAAAAACTGTTTTTT. Residues: CASSHGEKLFF.

The chain combines TRBV19 with TRBJ2-3; D possibly corresponds to TRBD2 (6 bases). CDR3 length: 15 residues. The V gene's germline CDR1 is LNHDA and CDR2 SQIVND (reference sequence). V lost 1 base and J lost 4, with 12 bases in between. The CDR3 is CASSIGGTSPDTQYF. Written as DNA, the CDR3 is TGTGCCAGTAGTATAGGGGGTACTAGCCCAGATACGCAGTATTTT.

The chain carries TRBV7-8 and TRBJ1-6; 8 nucleotides agree with TRBD1. CDR3 length: 14 residues. Germline CDR1 is SGHVS and CDR2 is FQNEAQ. J lost 11 bases, V lost 5 bases, and 8 bases had no gene match. The CDR3 sequence is CASSPGQGRTPLHF. CDR3 coding DNA: TGTGCCAGCAGCCCCGGACAGGGTAGGACACCCCTCCACTTT.

This chain joins TRBV11-3 and TRBJ2-1; TRBD2 agrees at 12 bases. Trimming at V came to 5 bases and at J to 2 bases, leaving 4 bases not matched to a gene. CDR3 size: 16 residues. The V gene's germline CDR1 is SGHNT and CDR2 YENEEA. The CDR3 DNA reads as TGTGCCAGCAGCGCTGGACTAGCGGGGACCTACAATGAGCAGTTCTTC. As protein: CASSAGLAGTYNEQFF.

Only one count was recorded for this clone. The V gene is TRBV9, the J gene TRBJ2-3; D gene uncertain. V was pared by 0 bases and J by 4 bases, with 6 bases between. Germline V lookup: CDR1 SGDLS, CDR2 YYNGEE. The CDR3 is 13 residues long. The CDR3 DNA is TGTGCCAGCAGCGTAGTCCGGTCAGATACGCAGTATTTT. Its translation is CASSVVRSDTQYF.

The chain recombines TRBV5-4 with TRBJ2-5; 8 nucleotides agree with TRBD2. The CDR3 has 18 amino acids. Germline-derived CDR1 and CDR2 are SGHNT and YYREEE (reference sequence). J was trimmed by 1 base and V by 0 bases; bases with no gene match: 11. The CDR3: CASSLGGRSSGLQETQYF. Here the CDR3 DNA reads TGTGCCAGCAGCTTGGGGGGGCGGTCTAGCGGGCTCCAAGAGACCCAGTACTTC.

The genes are TRBV6-4 and TRBJ1-5; no definite D call. CDR3 length: 17 residues. Between the trimmed V and J ends, which lost 11 bases and 0 bases, there was a span of 23 bases. Germline V gene lookup returns CDR1 MRHNA and CDR2 SNTAGT. The chain's CDR3 is CAQKTLEAAYSNQPQHF. The CDR3 bases are TGTGCCCAGAAAACCCTCGAGGCGGCGTATAGCAATCAGCCCCAGCATTTT.

This chain connects TRBV28 to TRBJ1-2; D call uncertain. V lost 2 bases to trimming and J lost 7 bases, with 17 bases between them. The CDR3 is 15 amino acids. CDR1 is MDHEN, CDR2 SYDVKM, per germline. The CDR3 region has the DNA TGTGCCAGCAGTTTACTGGATACCCCCTCGGGTGGCTACACCTTC. It is translated as CASSLLDTPSGGYTF.

The J gene is TRBJ2-3, the V gene TRBV11-2; D gene ambiguous. V lost 5 bases and J 7 bases, leaving 10 bases between the germline ends. This CDR3 region has 12 residues. Germline CDR1 and CDR2: SGHAT and FQNNGV. The CDR3 DNA follows: TGTGCCAGCAGCCCTAACCCGAATACGCAGTATTTT. Translated: CASSPNPNTQYF.

J is TRBJ1-2 and V is TRBV9; 9 nucleotides align to TRBD1. Trimming cost V 4 bases and J 4 bases; bases outside gene matches: 2. The CDR3 is 13 residues long. Germline CDR1 reads SGDLS; CDR2 reads YYNGEE. The CDR3 bases are TGTGCCAGCAGCACGGGACAGGGCTATGGCTACACCTTC. Translating it yields CASSTGQGYGYTF.

This clone was seen a handful of times. Here the CDR3 reads CATGVDSPLHF. DNA of the CDR3: TGTGCCACGGGAGTGGATTCACCCCTCCACTTT. The chain couples TRBV12-3 or TRBV12-4 to TRBJ1-6; D is unclear. V was clipped by 10 bases and J by 8 bases, with 9 bases between them. CDR3 size: 11 residues.

The rearrangement uses TRBV15 and TRBJ1-1; D is undetermined. This CDR3 region has 13 residues. The germline V gene encodes CDR1 LNHNV and CDR2 YYDKDF (reference sequence). Trimming stripped 4 bases from V and 0 bases from J, with 6 bases between. The CDR3 reads CATSTSVNTEAFF. Written as DNA, the CDR3 is TGTGCCACCAGCACTTCGGTGAACACTGAAGCTTTCTTT.

The chain couples TRBV7-2 to TRBJ2-5, with 11 bases fitting TRBD2. The J segment lost 3 bases and the V segment lost 3 bases, leaving 0 bases of the junction unmatched. The V gene's germline CDR1 is SGHTA and CDR2 FQGNSA. The CDR3 is made up of 14 amino acids. In DNA, the CDR3 is TGTGCCAGCAGCTTGGGACTAGCGGAAGAGACCCAGTACTTC. Translation gives CASSLGLAEETQYF.

The V gene is TRBV5-1, the J gene TRBJ2-3; D remains unclear. Germline V gene lookup returns CDR1 SGHRS and CDR2 YFSETQ. V was trimmed by 0 bases and J by 6 bases, leaving 14 bases between them. CDR3 length: 15 residues. In nucleotides, the CDR3 is TGCGCCAGCAGCTTGGCCGGTCTTATCGGGGATACGCAGTATTTT. It encodes CASSLAGLIGDTQYF.

J is TRBJ1-6 and V is TRBV10-3; TRBD1 aligns across 8 bases. V dropped 6 bases and J dropped 5; count of bases not matched to a gene: 0. Germline values: CDR1 ENHRY, CDR2 SYGVKD. This CDR3 region has 13 residues. The CDR3 nucleotides are TGTGCCATCAGGACAGGGGATAATTCACCCCTCCACTTT. This encodes CAIRTGDNSPLHF.

The chain links TRBV3-1 (or the pseudogene TRBV3-2) to TRBJ2-5; 10 positions match TRBD2. The CDR3 contains 16 residues. The germline V gene has CDR1 LGHDT and CDR2 YNNKEL (reference sequence). V lost 5 bases to trimming and J lost 5 bases; unmatched junction nucleotides: 11. The CDR3 bases are TGTGCCAGCAGCTCCTTAATACTAGCGGGGACTGAGACCCAGTACTTC. The encoded protein is CASSSLILAGTETQYF.

This chain uses TRBV10-2 with TRBJ2-7; 8 nucleotides match TRBD2. Germline assignment: CDR1 WSHSY and CDR2 SAAADI. Trimming took 8 bases from V and 5 from J; bases not matched to a gene: 11. This CDR3 is 14 amino acids long. CDR3 sequence: CASLRSGGAHEQYF. As DNA, the CDR3 is TGCGCCAGCCTTAGATCGGGGGGGGCCCACGAGCAGTACTTC.

The V and J genes are TRBV6-5 and TRBJ2-1; D may be TRBD2 (5 bases). This CDR3 region has 13 residues. Germline CDR1 reads MNHEY; CDR2 reads SVGAGI. Trimming pared 8 bases from V and 7 bases from J, leaving 15 bases between. The CDR3 spells CASLRAEGNEQFF. CDR3 nucleotide sequence: TGTGCCAGCCTGAGGGCAGAAGGGAATGAGCAGTTCTTC.